This T cell receptor (delta chain) was recovered during a study of gamma-delta chains in newborns, infants, children. Study as a whole: Innate gammadelta T cells reportedly expand polyclonally right after birth, driven by microbial exposure, per the title.

The V segment lost 3 bases and the J segment 0 bases; nucleotides outside the gene matches: 7. Germline CDR1 GEAIGNYY, CDR2 EKD. CDR3 length equals 19 residues. There are a few counts of this clone. TCRdb reran clone calling via CATT on the reads. The sample yields 10,000 or so delta-chain clones, 20% to 25% seen once. The chain employs TRDV2 and TRDJ3, with 10 bases that match TRDD3. Sequencing used blood. The TCR sequence derives from a child who was a newborn, infant or young child, either healthy, febrile or measles-vaccinated (not recorded which). The CDR3 loop reads CACDQTGGSSSWDTRQMFF. The CDR3 DNA reads as TGTGCCTGTGACCAAACTGGGGGATCCAGCTCCTGGGACACCCGACAGATGTTTTTC.